This T cell receptor beta chain comes out of a study of human T cells and chemical hapten exposure. In the study overall: Upper-back patches of 0.01% DPC were read at 6 days. Chiefly women, the patients showed alopecia areata, totalis or universalis.

The CDR3 covers 13 residues. Trimming cost V 9 bases and J 0 bases, with 8 bases left between them. In germline, CDR1 is KGHDR, CDR2 SFDVKD. As the library was built, unique molecular identifiers were attached to individual cDNA molecules. Each CDR3 protein is one row after TCRdb ran MiXCR on the RACE reads. Altogether about 80,000 distinct CDR3 sequences are present, around a tenth being singletons, with the ten largest covering about 1.4%. This clonotype was detected many times. Regarding time point: patch test 2, 6 weeks after DPC sensitization. Treatment: therapeutic diphenylcyclopropenone sensitization with weekly scalp DPC.

The chain links TRBV24-1 to TRBJ2-4; D is perhaps TRBD2 (5 bases). The sample here was whole blood, taken in connection with sensitization to the hapten diphenylcyclopropenone (DPC). The clonotype comes from a man aged 18 to 29 with alopecia areata. Some clones in this sample may be carry-over from other donors' samples. The CDR3 DNA reads as TGTGCCACCGGACGGGGAGCCAAAAACATTCAGTACTTC. It translates to CATGRGAKNIQYF.